The 29 T cell receptor beta chains reported below all come from one sample, sequenced in a study of low-dose radiotherapy and immunotherapy resistance in tumors. First-strand cDNA relied on TRAV- and TRBV-specific primers spanning alpha and beta chains. TCR amplification used 15 to 20 PCR cycles, a constant-region primer and a V-primer adapter. One entry per CDR3 protein results from TCRdb running MiXCR on the reads. The sample carries over 7,000 distinct CDR3 sequences, about 61% recorded once. All receptors derive from a human donor with advanced metastatic prostate, ovarian, gallbladder or colorectal cancer (not recorded which). This table probably holds off-target reads from a library built for another chain.

The chain has TRBV5-1 and TRBJ2-1; 12 bases are shared with TRBD2. Germline lookup yields CDR1 SGHRS and CDR2 YFSETQ. V lost 5 bases to trimming and J lost 7 bases; unmatched junction nucleotides: 7. CDR3 length equals 15 residues. CDR3 protein: CASRNLAGGRNEQFF. The CDR3 DNA reads TGCGCCAGCAGGAACCTAGCGGGAGGGAGGAATGAGCAGTTCTTC.

In its sample, this clonotype was seen a few times. The chain couples TRBV7-9 to TRBJ1-2; the D is unclear. The V end lost 3 bases, the J end lost 4 bases, and 12 bases lay between the germline ends. Germline lookup yields CDR1 SEHNR and CDR2 FQNEAQ (reference sequence). The CDR3 sequence is 14 residues long. The CDR3 coding sequence is TGTGCCAGCAGCTTGGACCCGTTTGCCTATGGCTACACCTTC. Translating gives CASSLDPFAYGYTF. Drawing the rest from reference TRBV7-9 and TRBJ1-2, the complete variable domain is DTGVSQNPRHKITKRGQNVTFRCDPISEHNRLYWYRQTLGQGPEFLTYFQNEAQLEKSRLLSDRFSAERPKGSFSTLEIQRTEQGDSAMYLCASSLDPFAYGYTFGSGTRLTVV.

J is TRBJ2-5 and V is TRBV28, with D perhaps being TRBD1 or TRBD2 (6 bases each). Germline V gene lookup returns CDR1 MDHEN and CDR2 SYDVKM. The ends were cut back, 3 bases at V and 5 bases at J, with 13 bases in the middle. This CDR3 region has 14 residues. The CDR3 DNA reads as TGTGCCAGCAGTTTTGAGGGGGGTTCGGAGACCCAGTACTTC. Its translation: CASSFEGGSETQYF.

This clonotype was detected only once. This chain links TRBV28 with TRBJ1-5, with 8 positions matching TRBD1. The CDR3 loop spans 16 amino acids. The ends lost 7 bases at V and 2 bases at J; junction bases unmatched: 10. Germline V gene data show CDR1 as MDHEN and CDR2 as SYDVKM. CDR3: CASKPWQGAGNQPQHF. In DNA form, the CDR3 reads TGTGCCAGCAAACCTTGGCAGGGGGCGGGCAATCAGCCCCAGCATTTT.

CDR3 nucleotides: TGTGCCAGCTCACAAAGACAGGATGGGGGAGTAAATTCACCCCTCCACTTT. Translation: CASSQRQDGGVNSPLHF. The V and J genes are TRBV18 and TRBJ1-6; D might be TRBD1 (6 bases). The V end was cut by 4 bases, the J end by 7 bases, with 20 bases between. The CDR3 sequence is 17 residues long. Germline values: CDR1 KGHSH, CDR2 LQKENI.

The gene calls are TRBV28 and TRBJ2-3; D is perhaps TRBD1 (6 bases). CDR3 length: 14 amino acids. Trimming stripped 10 bases from V and 0 bases from J, with 14 bases between. Germline V CDR1 and CDR2: MDHEN, SYDVKM. The CDR3 loop reads CAKPGVTSTDTQYF. The CDR3 DNA reads TGTGCCAAGCCAGGGGTGACTAGCACAGATACGCAGTATTTT.

This clonotype has just a few counts. This rearrangement joins TRBV5-4 to TRBJ2-5, with TRBD1 matching over 7 bases. CDR3 length: 15 amino acids. V lost 5 bases, J lost 0 bases, and 7 bases stayed unmatched. Germline values: CDR1 SGHNT, CDR2 YYREEE (reference sequence). Here the CDR3 DNA reads TGTGCCAGCAGGGCCGGGACAGAAAACCAAGAGACCCAGTACTTC. Its protein is CASRAGTENQETQYF.

CDR3 sequence (DNA): TGCGCCAGCAGCTCATCAGGGGACAGCTACAATGAGCAGTTCTTC. This gives the protein CASSSSGDSYNEQFF. The chain couples TRBV5-1 to TRBJ2-1; 7 nucleotides agree with TRBD1. In germline, CDR1 is SGHRS, CDR2 YFSETQ. CDR3 length equals 15 residues. V lost 3 bases to trimming and J lost 3 bases; unmatched junction nucleotides: 6.

The rearrangement joins TRBV24-1 to TRBJ1-5; D is ambiguous. From germline, CDR1 is KGHDR and CDR2 SFDVKD. V was trimmed by 2 bases and J by 5 bases, leaving 6 bases between them. The CDR3 is 13 amino acids. The CDR3 nucleotides are TGTGCCACCAGTGATTCGGGATATCAGCCCCAGCATTTT. Encoded protein: CATSDSGYQPQHF.

This chain uses TRBV29-1 with TRBJ2-7; a weak D match, TRBD2 (6 bases). The germline gives CDR1 SQVTM, CDR2 ANQGSEA. The CDR3 contains 12 residues. Trimming shortened V by 4 bases and J by 5 bases, and 12 bases separated the two germline ends. In nucleotides, the CDR3 is TGCAGCGTTGCCGGGAGAAAGAACGAGCAGTACTTC. This gives the protein CSVAGRKNEQYF.

The V gene is TRBV29-1, the J gene TRBJ2-1; D may correspond to TRBD1 or TRBD2 (5 bases each). Germline loops: CDR1 SQVTM, CDR2 ANQGSEA. Between the trimmed V and J ends, which lost 5 bases and 0 bases, there was a span of 8 bases. The CDR3 is 13 residues long. Here the CDR3 reads CSVMGDSYNEQFF. Written as DNA, the CDR3 is TGCAGCGTTATGGGGGACTCCTACAATGAGCAGTTCTTC.

J is TRBJ2-1 and V is TRBV12-3 or TRBV12-4; 12 bases agree with TRBD1. The CDR3 sequence is 15 residues long. Unmatched junction bases numbered 10, after V lost 3 bases and J lost 13 bases. The CDR3: CASSFGGTGGISQFF. CDR3 bases: TGTGCCAGCAGTTTCGGGGGGACAGGGGGCATATCACAGTTCTTC.

The J gene is TRBJ1-5, the V gene TRBV11-2, with 7 bases matching TRBD1. CDR1 is SGHAT and CDR2 is FQNNGV in the germline V gene. The V gene end was trimmed by 6 bases and the J gene end by 2 bases; junction bases not matched to a gene: 7. The CDR3 is made up of 15 amino acids. This CDR3 reads CASSLRQGGNQPQHF. The CDR3, as DNA: TGTGCCAGCAGTCTACGACAGGGAGGCAATCAGCCCCAGCATTTT.

This clonotype is labeled large. The chain joins TRBV6-1 to TRBJ2-7; 11 nucleotides agree with TRBD2. V lost 3 bases, J lost 3 bases, and 4 bases stayed unmatched. This CDR3 is built from 15 residues. Per the germline V gene, CDR1 is MNHNS and CDR2 is SASEGT. CDR3 coding DNA: TGTGCCAGCAGTGAGGACGGGACTAGCGGCTACGAGCAGTACTTC. Translation gives CASSEDGTSGYEQYF.

V usage is TRBV28 and J usage is TRBJ1-5; 7 nucleotides align to TRBD1. This CDR3 is 16 amino acids long. Germline CDR1 reads MDHEN; CDR2 reads SYDVKM. The J segment lost 1 base and the V segment lost 3 bases, leaving 6 bases of the junction unmatched. As DNA, the CDR3 is TGTGCCAGCAGTTTCGACAGGGCAGGAAGCAATCAGCCCCAGCATTTT. Protein product: CASSFDRAGSNQPQHF. The variable domain in full, completed from reference TRBV28 and TRBJ1-5, reads DVKVTQSSRYLVKRTGEKVFLECVQDMDHENMFWYRQDPGLGLRLIYFSYDVKMKEKGDIPEGYSVSREKKERFSLILESASTNQTSMYLCASSFDRAGSNQPQHFGDGTRLSIL.

The rearrangement uses TRBV9 and TRBJ2-1; TRBD2 matches 11 bases. Germline CDR1 reads SGDLS; CDR2 reads YYNGEE. The ends lost 0 bases at V and 15 bases at J; junction bases unmatched: 8. The CDR3 contains 14 residues. The CDR3 coding sequence is TGTGCCAGCAGCGTAGGGTTAGCGGGGGGGCCGCGGTTCTTC. Its protein is CASSVGLAGGPRFF.

The chain is built from TRBV19 and TRBJ2-2, with D possibly matching TRBD2 (5 bases). The CDR3 spans 15 residues. The germline V gene has CDR1 LNHDA and CDR2 SQIVND (reference sequence). V was cut by 5 bases and J by 3 bases, with 13 bases left in between. The CDR3 region is CASSRSSGDTGELFF. The CDR3 DNA reads as TGTGCCAGTAGTCGAAGCTCCGGGGACACCGGGGAGCTGTTTTTT. The complete variable domain, with remaining parts taken from reference TRBV19 and TRBJ2-2, reads DGGITQSPKYLFRKEGQNVTLSCEQNLNHDAMYWYRQDPGQGLRLIYYSQIVNDFQKGDIAEGYSVSREKKESFPLTVTSAQKNPTAFYLCASSRSSGDTGELFFGEGSRLTVL.

This sequence joins TRBV18 and TRBJ2-3, with 9 bases that match TRBD2. V lost 1 base and J lost 2; bases outside the gene matches: 4. CDR3 size: 16 residues. The germline V gene encodes CDR1 KGHSH and CDR2 LQKENI. The CDR3, as DNA: TGTGCCAGCTCACCACTGCCTAGCGGGATCACAGATACGCAGTATTTT. It translates to CASSPLPSGITDTQYF.

This rearrangement joins TRBV20-1 to TRBJ2-1, with 8 nucleotides matching TRBD1. J lost 5 bases, V lost 3 bases, and 9 bases had no gene match. The CDR3 runs to 15 residues. Germline V gene data show CDR1 as DFQATT and CDR2 as SNEGSKA (reference sequence). In DNA form, the CDR3 reads TGCAGTGCTAGTCTCGGACAGGGAGGTAACAATGAGCAGTTCTTC. Residues: CSASLGQGGNNEQFF.

The CDR3 spells CASSPQPGQGASIQYF. The CDR3 DNA reads TGCGCCAGCAGCCCACAGCCGGGACAGGGGGCCAGCATTCAGTACTTC. V and J are TRBV5-1 and TRBJ2-4; 12 bases match TRBD1. With 4 bases clipped from V and 9 bases from J, the junction kept 11 bases outside the gene matches. The CDR3 spans 16 residues. The germline CDR1 and CDR2 sequences are SGHRS and YFSETQ. Full variable domain (missing parts from reference TRBV5-1 and TRBJ2-4): KAGVTQTPRYLIKTRGQQVTLSCSPISGHRSVSWYQQTPGQGLQFLFEYFSETQRNKGNFPGRFSGRQFSNSRSEMNVSTLELGDSALYLCASSPQPGQGASIQYFGAGTRLSVL.

By frequency in the sample, this clonotype is large. This chain uses TRBV24-1 with TRBJ2-1; D is unclear. The CDR3 extends over 13 amino acids. Germline V lookup: CDR1 KGHDR, CDR2 SFDVKD. V was cut by 1 base and J by 5 bases, with 5 bases left in between. CDR3 region: CATSDFAHNEQFF. DNA of the CDR3: TGTGCCACCAGTGATTTTGCCCACAATGAGCAGTTCTTC.

The chain joins TRBV29-1 to TRBJ2-7, with TRBD2 matching over 8 bases. The CDR3 sequence is 14 residues long. Per the germline V gene, CDR1 is SQVTM and CDR2 is ANQGSEA. With V trimmed by 4 bases and J by 5 bases, 10 bases remained unmatched. The CDR3, as DNA: TGCAGCGTTGTTCGCGCGGGAGGTGACCACGAGCAGTACTTC. It encodes CSVVRAGGDHEQYF.

This clonotype has a single count. The chain uses TRBV10-3 and TRBJ2-7; no clear D gene. Looked up from germline, CDR1 is ENHRY and CDR2 is SYGVKD. The CDR3 spans 14 residues. V dropped 3 bases and J dropped 0 bases, with 9 bases sitting between them. The CDR3: CAISDLGGSYEQYF. DNA of the CDR3: TGTGCCATCAGTGACTTGGGCGGCTCCTACGAGCAGTACTTC.

The CDR3 reads CASSPPAGRAMNTEAFF. The CDR3, as DNA: TGTGCCAGCAGTCCCCCCGCAGGAAGAGCCATGAACACTGAAGCTTTCTTT. The V gene is TRBV6-1, the J gene TRBJ1-1; D gene ambiguous. Germline values: CDR1 MNHNS, CDR2 SASEGT. V dropped 5 bases and J dropped 0 bases, with 19 bases sitting between them. The CDR3 covers 17 residues.

The chain uses TRBV6-1 and TRBJ2-2; tentative D call: TRBD2 (5 bases). CDR3 length: 14 residues. Germline CDR1 is MNHNS and CDR2 is SASEGT. The germline V and J ends were trimmed by 4 bases and 3 bases, with 9 bases remaining between them. The CDR3 DNA sequence: TGTGCCAGCAGTGGACCAGCGGACACCGGGGAGCTGTTTTTT. Translating it yields CASSGPADTGELFF.

The rearrangement joins TRBV20-1 to TRBJ1-6, with TRBD1 matching 7 bases. The CDR3 consists of 16 residues. In germline, CDR1 is DFQATT, CDR2 SNEGSKA (reference sequence). Losses at the gene ends were 1 base for V and 1 base for J; bases not matched to a gene: 4. CDR3 DNA sequence: TGCAGTGCTAGAGCTATACAGGGGTCCTATAATTCACCCCTCCACTTT. The encoded protein is CSARAIQGSYNSPLHF.

This clonotype was observed a handful of times. The genes are TRBV4-3 and TRBJ2-7; D is uncertain. Germline V gene lookup returns CDR1 LGHNA and CDR2 YSLEER. The CDR3 has 14 residues. Trimming left V 0 bases short and J 7 bases short, with 13 bases between. The CDR3 loop is CASSQDGFGFEQYF. As DNA, the CDR3 is TGCGCCAGCAGCCAAGATGGGTTTGGATTTGAGCAGTACTTC.

Comment on this clonotype: One end of the junction is discordant with germline, which a read error may explain. This chain uses TRBV28 with TRBJ2-7; D is perhaps TRBD2 (5 bases). CDR3 length: 16 residues. The germline V gene has CDR1 MDHEN and CDR2 SYDVKM. The CDR3, as DNA: TGTGCCAGTAGTTTATCGGGAAACCAATCCTCCTACGAGCAGTACTTC. It encodes CASSLSGNQSSYEQYF.

The chain combines TRBV7-2 with TRBJ1-5, with D tentatively TRBD1 (6 bases). With 4 bases removed from V and 4 bases from J, the gap between germline ends came to 8 bases. Germline values: CDR1 SGHTA, CDR2 FQGNSA. The CDR3 consists of 13 residues. The CDR3: CASSSDSNQPQHF. For the CDR3, the DNA is TGTGCCAGCAGCTCGGACAGTAATCAGCCCCAGCATTTT.